This note documents a single TCR beta chain sequence. Its antigen is not known. This specimen comes from a study of T cells in localized non-small cell lung cancer. Study-level findings and limits: Exceeding tumor, uninvolved adjacent lung had the highest T cell clonality.

CDR1 and CDR2 (germline): SGHAT, FQDESV (reference sequence). The V gene lost 3 bases and the J gene lost 1 base, with 12 bases spanning the gap. CDR3 length: 16 residues. The table came from immunoSEQ multiplex PCR; TCRdb's copy has only in-frame clones and leaves some out. Altogether 55,000 to 65,000 clones are present, approximately 90% being singletons, with the ten largest covering 20% to 25%. The V call is TRBV11-1, the J call TRBJ2-2; D not resolved. This TCR derives from a man between 35 and 75 years old with stage I squamous cell lung carcinoma. Sequencing was performed on peripheral blood, taken before any cancer treatment. The CDR3 reads CASSFSGLRNTGELFF. CDR3 nucleotide sequence: TGTGCCAGCAGCTTCTCCGGGCTTCGGAACACCGGGGAGCTGTTTTTT.